These T cell receptor beta chains were read from a single sample in a study of shared clonotypes between healthy human individuals. Here immunoSEQ multiplex PCR was the method, and the copy in TCRdb shows in-frame clones only, minus some. The table lists some 1.5 million clones, 95% to 99% of them singletons. The source material was naive CD4+ T cells sorted from blood. These receptors came from a man younger than 45 in good health. The CDR3 runs from the conserved cysteine through the conserved F or W. Each record gives: clone size, J gene, D gene, V gene, CDR3 length, CDR3 DNA, CDR3 protein. D genes are given only for firm matches. Expanded clones are given a class, and other clones once, few, many or no size at all.

-	TRBJ1-2	TRBD1	TRBV18	13	TGTGCCAGCTCGCCGGGACAGGAGATTCGCTACACCTTC	CASSPGQEIRYTF
once	TRBJ1-1	TRBD1	TRBV6-6	13	TGTGCCAGCGGACAGGGGGCGCCTCCTGAAGCTTTCTTT	CASGQGAPPEAFF
-	TRBJ1-5	-	TRBV18	14	TGTGCCAGCTCACCAGGCACACTCAATCAGCCCCAGCATTTT	CASSPGTLNQPQHF
-	TRBJ1-2	-	TRBV6-5	13	TGTGCCAGCAGTTACGACAGGAGGAATGGCTACACCTTC	CASSYDRRNGYTF
-	TRBJ1-5	-	TRBV4-1	16	TGCGCCAGCAGCCAAGAACCCCAGGGTAGCAATCAGCCCCAGCATTTT	CASSQEPQGSNQPQHF
-	TRBJ2-5	TRBD2	TRBV15	13	TGTGCCACCAGCTTTCTAGCGGGAGAGACCCAGTACTTC	CATSFLAGETQYF
once	TRBJ2-3	TRBD2	TRBV5-1	16	TGCGCCAGCAGCTTGGAGACTAGCGGAACAACAGATACGCAGTATTTT	CASSLETSGTTDTQYF
-	TRBJ2-5	-	TRBV6-5	15	TGTGCCAGCAGTTACTCATCCCGGAGACAAGAGACCCAGTACTTC	CASSYSSRRQETQYF
-	TRBJ2-2	TRBD2	TRBV19	15	TGTGCCAGTAGTCCGGGACTAGCGGGGACCGGGGAGCTGTTTTTT	CASSPGLAGTGELFF
-	TRBJ2-7	-	TRBV28	11	TGTGCCAGCAGCGGGGTCTACGAGCAGTACTTC	CASSGVYEQYF
-	TRBJ2-2	-	TRBV5-4	16	TGTGCCAGCAGCTGGGGCGTTGCGGGTAACACCGGGGAGCTGTTTTTT	CASSWGVAGNTGELFF
-	TRBJ1-1	-	TRBV6-5	14	TGTGCCAGCAGTAAACGTACAGGGTTGGGTGAAGCTTTCTTT	CASSKRTGLGEAFF
-	TRBJ2-3	TRBD2	TRBV7-2	17	TGTGCCAGCAGCTTCTCCGGGGCTAGCGGAGGCACAGATACGCAGTATTTT	CASSFSGASGGTDTQYF
-	TRBJ2-6	-	TRBV27	14	TGTGCCAGCAGCCAGGGTGCTGGGGCCAACGTCCTGACTTTC	CASSQGAGANVLTF
-	TRBJ1-1	-	TRBV6-1	14	TGTGCCAGCAGTGGCCTGGGGGCTGGGACTGAAGCTTTCTTT	CASSGLGAGTEAFF
-	TRBJ2-1	TRBD2	TRBV4-1	19	TGCGCCAGCAGCCAAGAAGTTGGGACTAGCGCAGCCTCCTACAATGAGCAGTTCTTC	CASSQEVGTSAASYNEQFF
-	TRBJ2-5	-	TRBV2	11	TGTGCCAGCAGTGAGTTAGAGACCCAGTACTTC	CASSELETQYF
-	TRBJ2-7	TRBD1	TRBV2	18	TGTGCCAGCAGTGAAGCGCTCGTGACAGGGGCTTTAACCTACGAGCAGTACTTC	CASSEALVTGALTYEQYF
-	TRBJ1-4	-	TRBV19	14	TGTGCCAGTAGCCCCCAAAGGGTTGGGGAAAAACTGTTTTTT	CASSPQRVGEKLFF
-	TRBJ2-7	TRBD2	TRBV10-1	14	TGCGCCAGCAGTGGTGGGACTAGCTGGGGCGAGCAGTACTTC	CASSGGTSWGEQYF
-	TRBJ1-2	-	TRBV7-9	15	TGTGCCAGCAGCTTAACGCAGGGACTTCACTATGGCTACACCTTC	CASSLTQGLHYGYTF
once	TRBJ2-7	-	TRBV15	16	TGTGCCACCAGCAGAGATCGAGGAAAGCCGAACTACGAGCAGTACTTC	CATSRDRGKPNYEQYF
-	TRBJ2-2	TRBD2	TRBV28	17	TGTGCCAGCAGTTTACGTAGCGGGAGAATTCGCTCCGGGGAGCTGTTTTTT	CASSLRSGRIRSGELFF
-	TRBJ2-7	-	TRBV28	17	TGTGCCAGCAGTCTACCCAGATTGCGGGCATCTTCCTACGAGCAGTACTTC	CASSLPRLRASSYEQYF
few	TRBJ2-7	TRBD2	TRBV5-1	16	TGCGCCAGCAGCTCGGGGGGGACTAGCGGGACGGAGGAGCAGTACTTC	CASSSGGTSGTEEQYF
-	TRBJ2-1	TRBD2	TRBV19	15	TGTGCCAGTAGTATCACTAGCGGGATCTACAATGAGCAGTTCTTC	CASSITSGIYNEQFF
-	TRBJ2-5	-	TRBV2	14	TGTGCCAGCACCCTGGTGGGGGGCCCGGGGACCCAGTACTTC	CASTLVGGPGTQYF
once	TRBJ1-1	-	TRBV15	13	TGTGCCACCAGCAGAGATCTGTACACTGAAGCTTTCTTT	CATSRDLYTEAFF
-	TRBJ2-2	-	TRBV2	13	TGTGCCAGCAGTGAATTCGTCACCGGGGAGCTGTTTTTT	CASSEFVTGELFF
-	TRBJ2-7	-	TRBV6-1	14	TGTGCCAGCAGTGAAGAGGGTTTCGCCTACGAGCAGTACTTC	CASSEEGFAYEQYF
-	TRBJ2-7	-	TRBV6-5	14	TGTGCCAGCAGTTACTCACAGGGAGCCTACGAGCAGTACTTC	CASSYSQGAYEQYF